This paragraph reports one TCR beta chain. The data were obtained in a study of cytomegalovirus exposure and HLA in healthy donors. This CDR3 has 15 residues. The J segment lost 6 bases and the V segment lost 4 bases, leaving 9 bases of the junction unmatched. CDR1 and CDR2 (germline): SEHNR, FQNEAQ (reference sequence). The PCR used 60 Vbeta and 13 Jbeta primers. Repertoires were generated with immunoSEQ multiplex PCR, while TCRdb's copy carries only in-frame clones and drops some. The sample includes roughly 200,000 clones, around 75% seen only once; the top ten take about 2%. The chain links TRBV7-9 to TRBJ1-1; 9 bases are a match to TRBD1. Material: PBMCs. This clonotype originated in a woman in her twenties or thirties in good health and CMV-seronegative. The CDR3 loop reads CASSSIPGQGPEAFF. In DNA, the CDR3 is TGTGCCAGCAGCTCGATTCCGGGACAGGGCCCTGAAGCTTTCTTT.